This T cell receptor (beta chain) was sequenced in a study of beta chain features in type 1 diabetes. About the study: Across every sample, about 110 million sorted cells were examined in total.

All of the isolated RNA was reverse transcribed, so expressed TCRB transcripts were sequenced. The average output of naive, central memory and regulatory T cell samples was 3.6 million or so reads. Some clones are missing from TCRdb's copy, which holds only in-frame ones; the method was immunoSEQ multiplex PCR. The profile shows hundreds of thousands of clones, about 17% of them singletons. Study-wide findings and caveats: Whether TCRB rearrangement is influenced by HLA type was left unresolved in this analysis.

CDR1 SQVTM and CDR2 ANQGSEA come from the germline V gene. Trimming cost V 3 bases and J 2 bases, with 4 bases left between them. There are 11 residues in the CDR3. As concerns this clone: The antigen is not known. The same CDR3 can be traced to other DNA sequences in this sample.

The V call is TRBV29-1, the J call TRBJ1-1; D remains ambiguous. The sequenced material came from naive CD4+ T cells from blood. This receptor was obtained from a woman aged 18-30 years in good health. DNA of the CDR3: TGCAGCGTTGATCCAAACACTGAAGCTTTCTTT. Its protein is CSVDPNTEAFF.